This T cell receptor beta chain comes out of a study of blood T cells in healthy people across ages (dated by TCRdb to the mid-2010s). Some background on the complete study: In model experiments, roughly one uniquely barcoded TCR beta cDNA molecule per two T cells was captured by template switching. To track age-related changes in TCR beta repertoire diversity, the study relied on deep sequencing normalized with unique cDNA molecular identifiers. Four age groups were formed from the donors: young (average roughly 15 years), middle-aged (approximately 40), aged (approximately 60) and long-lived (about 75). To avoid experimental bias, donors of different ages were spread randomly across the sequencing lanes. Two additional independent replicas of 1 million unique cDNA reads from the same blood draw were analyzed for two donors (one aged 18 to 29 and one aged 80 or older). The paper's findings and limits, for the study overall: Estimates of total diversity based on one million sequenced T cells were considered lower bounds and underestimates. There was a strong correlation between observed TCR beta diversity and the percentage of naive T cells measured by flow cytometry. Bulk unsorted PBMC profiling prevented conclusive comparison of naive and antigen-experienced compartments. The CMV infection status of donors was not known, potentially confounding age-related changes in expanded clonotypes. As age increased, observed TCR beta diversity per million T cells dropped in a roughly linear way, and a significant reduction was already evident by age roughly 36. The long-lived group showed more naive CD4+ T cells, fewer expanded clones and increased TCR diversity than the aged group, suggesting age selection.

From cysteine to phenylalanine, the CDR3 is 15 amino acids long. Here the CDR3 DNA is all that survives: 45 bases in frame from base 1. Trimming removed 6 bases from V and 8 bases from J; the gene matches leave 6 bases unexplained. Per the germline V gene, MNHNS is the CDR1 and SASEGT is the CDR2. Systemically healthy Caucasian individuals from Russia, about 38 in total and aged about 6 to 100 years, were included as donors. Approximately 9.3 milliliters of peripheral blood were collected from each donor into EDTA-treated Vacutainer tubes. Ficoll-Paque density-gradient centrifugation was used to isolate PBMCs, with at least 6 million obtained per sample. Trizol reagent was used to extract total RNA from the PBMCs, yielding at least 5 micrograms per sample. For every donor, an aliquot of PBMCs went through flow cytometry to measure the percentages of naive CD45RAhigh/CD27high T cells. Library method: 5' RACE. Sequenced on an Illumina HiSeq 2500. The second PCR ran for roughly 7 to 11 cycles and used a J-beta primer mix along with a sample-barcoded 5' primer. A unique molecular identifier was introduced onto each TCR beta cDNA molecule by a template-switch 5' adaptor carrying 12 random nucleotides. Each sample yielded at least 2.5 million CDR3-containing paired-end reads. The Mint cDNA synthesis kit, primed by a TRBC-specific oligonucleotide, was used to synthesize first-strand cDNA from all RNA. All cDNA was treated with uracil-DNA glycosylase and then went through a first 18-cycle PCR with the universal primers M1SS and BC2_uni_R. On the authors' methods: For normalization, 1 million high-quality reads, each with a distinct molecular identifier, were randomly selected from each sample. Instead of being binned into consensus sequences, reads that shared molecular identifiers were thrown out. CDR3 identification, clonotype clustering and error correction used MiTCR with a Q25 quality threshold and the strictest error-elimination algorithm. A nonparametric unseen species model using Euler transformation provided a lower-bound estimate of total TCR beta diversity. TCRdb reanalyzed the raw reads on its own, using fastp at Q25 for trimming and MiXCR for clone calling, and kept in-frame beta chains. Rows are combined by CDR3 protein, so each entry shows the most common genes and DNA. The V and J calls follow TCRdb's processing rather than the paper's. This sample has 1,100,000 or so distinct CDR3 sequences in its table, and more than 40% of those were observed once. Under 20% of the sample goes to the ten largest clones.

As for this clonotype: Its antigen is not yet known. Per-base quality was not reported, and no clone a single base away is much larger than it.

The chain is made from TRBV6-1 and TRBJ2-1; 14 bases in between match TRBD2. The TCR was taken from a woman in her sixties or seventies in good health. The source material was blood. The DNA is TGTGCCAGCAGGGGGACTAGCGGGAGTTGGGATGAGCAGTTCTTC. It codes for CASRGTSGSWDEQFF.